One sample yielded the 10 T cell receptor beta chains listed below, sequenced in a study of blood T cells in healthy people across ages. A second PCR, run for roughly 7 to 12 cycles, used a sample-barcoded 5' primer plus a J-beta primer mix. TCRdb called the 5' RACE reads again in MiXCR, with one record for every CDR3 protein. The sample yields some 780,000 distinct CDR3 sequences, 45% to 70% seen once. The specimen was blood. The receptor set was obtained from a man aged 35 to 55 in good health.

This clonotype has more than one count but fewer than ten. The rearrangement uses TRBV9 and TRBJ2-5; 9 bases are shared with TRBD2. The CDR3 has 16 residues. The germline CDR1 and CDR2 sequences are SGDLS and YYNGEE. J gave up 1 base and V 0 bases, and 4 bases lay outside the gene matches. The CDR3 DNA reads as TGTGCCAGCAGCGTAGGAGTAGCGGGGGCCCAAGAGACCCAGTACTTC. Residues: CASSVGVAGAQETQYF.

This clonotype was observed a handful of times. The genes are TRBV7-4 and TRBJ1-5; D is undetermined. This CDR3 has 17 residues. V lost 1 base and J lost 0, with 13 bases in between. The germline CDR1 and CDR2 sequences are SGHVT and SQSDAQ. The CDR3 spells CASSLEWAGYSNQPQHF. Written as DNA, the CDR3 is TGTGCCAGCAGCTTAGAGTGGGCCGGCTATAGCAATCAGCCCCAGCATTTT.

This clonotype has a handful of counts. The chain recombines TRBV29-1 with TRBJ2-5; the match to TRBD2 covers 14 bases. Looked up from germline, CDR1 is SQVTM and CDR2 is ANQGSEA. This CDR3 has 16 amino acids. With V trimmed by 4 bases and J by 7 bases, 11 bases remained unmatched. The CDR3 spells CSVVPTSGGVLRTQYF. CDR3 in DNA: TGCAGCGTTGTTCCGACTAGCGGGGGGGTCCTGAGGACCCAGTACTTC.

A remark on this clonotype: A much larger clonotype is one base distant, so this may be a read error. CDR3: CTSSPGGRPTGELFF. The CDR3, as DNA: TGTACCAGCAGCCCCGGCGGCCGACCTACCGGGGAGCTGTTTTTT. J is TRBJ2-2 and V is TRBV7-2; D gene uncertain. Germline V lookup: CDR1 SGHTA, CDR2 FQGNSA. CDR3 size: 15 residues. The V end lost 5 bases, the J end lost 5 bases, and 15 bases lay between the germline ends.

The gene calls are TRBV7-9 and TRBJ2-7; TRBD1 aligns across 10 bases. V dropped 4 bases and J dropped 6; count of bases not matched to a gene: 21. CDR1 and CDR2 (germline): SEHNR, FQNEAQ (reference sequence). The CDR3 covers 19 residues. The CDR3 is CASSSTEIGQGVDSGEQYF. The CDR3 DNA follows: TGTGCCAGCAGCTCAACCGAAATAGGACAGGGGGTCGATTCGGGCGAGCAGTACTTC.

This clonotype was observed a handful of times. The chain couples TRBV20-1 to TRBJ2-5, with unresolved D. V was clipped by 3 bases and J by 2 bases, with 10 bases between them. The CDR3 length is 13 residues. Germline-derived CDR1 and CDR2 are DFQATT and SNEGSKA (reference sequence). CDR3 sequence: CSASVSVQETQYF. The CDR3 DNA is TGCAGTGCTAGTGTCTCGGTACAAGAGACCCAGTACTTC.

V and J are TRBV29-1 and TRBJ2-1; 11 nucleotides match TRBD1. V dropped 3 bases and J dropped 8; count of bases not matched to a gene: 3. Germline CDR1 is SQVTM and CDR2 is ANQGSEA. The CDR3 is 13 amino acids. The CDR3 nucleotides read TGCAGCGTTGATGGGACAGGGGGGGATGAGCAGTTCTTC. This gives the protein CSVDGTGGDEQFF.

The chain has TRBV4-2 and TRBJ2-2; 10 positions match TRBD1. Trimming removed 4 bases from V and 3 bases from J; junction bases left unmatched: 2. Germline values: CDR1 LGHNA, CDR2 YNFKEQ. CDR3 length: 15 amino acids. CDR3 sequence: CASSLGTGDTGELFF. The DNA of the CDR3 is TGTGCCAGCAGCCTAGGGACAGGGGACACCGGGGAGCTGTTTTTT.

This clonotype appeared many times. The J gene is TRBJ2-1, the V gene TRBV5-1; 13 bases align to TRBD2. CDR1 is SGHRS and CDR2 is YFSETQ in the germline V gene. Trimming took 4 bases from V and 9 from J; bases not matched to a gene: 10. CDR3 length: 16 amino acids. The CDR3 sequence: CASSPLTSGRSGEQFF. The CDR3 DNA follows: TGCGCCAGCAGCCCATTGACTAGCGGGAGGAGCGGTGAGCAGTTCTTC.

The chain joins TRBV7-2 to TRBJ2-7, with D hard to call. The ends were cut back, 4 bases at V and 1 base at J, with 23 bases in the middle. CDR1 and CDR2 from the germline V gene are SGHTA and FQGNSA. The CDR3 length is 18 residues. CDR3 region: CASSSQIDRTYTSYEQYF. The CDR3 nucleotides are TGTGCCAGCAGCTCCCAAATCGACCGTACATACACGTCCTACGAGCAGTACTTC.